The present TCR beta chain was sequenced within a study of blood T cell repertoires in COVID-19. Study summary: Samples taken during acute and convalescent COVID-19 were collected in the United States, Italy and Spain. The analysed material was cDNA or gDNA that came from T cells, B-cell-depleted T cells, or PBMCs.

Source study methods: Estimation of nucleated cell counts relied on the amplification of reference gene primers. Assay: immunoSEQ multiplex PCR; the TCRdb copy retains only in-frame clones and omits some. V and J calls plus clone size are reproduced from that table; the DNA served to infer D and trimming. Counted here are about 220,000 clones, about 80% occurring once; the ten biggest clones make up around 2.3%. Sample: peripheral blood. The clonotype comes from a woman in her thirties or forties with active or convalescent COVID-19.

DNA of the CDR3: TGTGCCAGCAGTCACGGGACAGGCTCCTACAATGAGCAGTTCTTC. Encoded protein: CASSHGTGSYNEQFF. The J gene is TRBJ2-1, the V gene TRBV27, with TRBD1 matching over 8 bases. This CDR3 comprises 15 residues. Germline-derived CDR1 and CDR2 are MNHEY and SMNVEV (reference sequence). J gave up 0 bases and V 5 bases, and 3 bases lay outside the gene matches.